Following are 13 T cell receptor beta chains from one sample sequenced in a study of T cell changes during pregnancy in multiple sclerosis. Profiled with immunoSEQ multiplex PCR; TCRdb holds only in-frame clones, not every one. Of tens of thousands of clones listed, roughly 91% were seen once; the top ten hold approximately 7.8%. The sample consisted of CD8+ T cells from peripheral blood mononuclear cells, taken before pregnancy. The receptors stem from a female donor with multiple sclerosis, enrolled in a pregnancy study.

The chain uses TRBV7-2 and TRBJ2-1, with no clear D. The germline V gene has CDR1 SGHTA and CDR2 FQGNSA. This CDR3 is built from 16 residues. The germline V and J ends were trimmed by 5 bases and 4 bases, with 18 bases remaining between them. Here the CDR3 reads CASSHSHSTSYNEQFF. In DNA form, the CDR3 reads TGTGCCAGCAGCCATTCACACAGCACCTCGTACAATGAGCAGTTCTTC.

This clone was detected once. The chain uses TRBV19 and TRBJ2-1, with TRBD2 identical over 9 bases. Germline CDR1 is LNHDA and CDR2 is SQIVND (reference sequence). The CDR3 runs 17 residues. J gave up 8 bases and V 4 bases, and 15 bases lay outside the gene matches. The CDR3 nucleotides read TGTGCCAGTAGTAGCCCCCTTAGCGGGAGACGTCACTATGAGCAGTTCTTC. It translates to CASSSPLSGRRHYEQFF.

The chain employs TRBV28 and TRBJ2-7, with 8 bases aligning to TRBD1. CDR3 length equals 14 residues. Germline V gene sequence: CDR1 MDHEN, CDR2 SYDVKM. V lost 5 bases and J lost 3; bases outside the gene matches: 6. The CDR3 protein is CASSTRQGRYEQYF. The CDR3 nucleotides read TGTGCCAGCAGTACCCGACAGGGGCGCTACGAGCAGTACTTC.

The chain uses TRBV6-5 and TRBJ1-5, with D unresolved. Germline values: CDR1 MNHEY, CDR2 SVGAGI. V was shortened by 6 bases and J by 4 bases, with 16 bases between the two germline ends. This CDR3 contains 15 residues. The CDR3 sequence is CASSLSVSSNQPQHF. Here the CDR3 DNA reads TGTGCCAGCAGCCTCTCCGTTAGCAGTAATCAGCCCCAGCATTTT.

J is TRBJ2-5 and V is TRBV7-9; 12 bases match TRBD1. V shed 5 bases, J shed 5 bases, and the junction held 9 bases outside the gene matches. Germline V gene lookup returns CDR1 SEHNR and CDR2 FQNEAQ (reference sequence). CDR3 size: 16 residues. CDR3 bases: TGTGCCAGCAGCCCAAGAGGGACAGGGGGCGCGGAGACCCAGTACTTC. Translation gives CASSPRGTGGAETQYF.

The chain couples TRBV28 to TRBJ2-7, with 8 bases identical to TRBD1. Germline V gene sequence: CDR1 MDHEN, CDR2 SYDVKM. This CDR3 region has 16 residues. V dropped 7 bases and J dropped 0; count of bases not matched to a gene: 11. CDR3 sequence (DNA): TGTGCCAGCAATCCTCACCCGGACAGGGCCTCCTACGAGCAGTACTTC. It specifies CASNPHPDRASYEQYF.

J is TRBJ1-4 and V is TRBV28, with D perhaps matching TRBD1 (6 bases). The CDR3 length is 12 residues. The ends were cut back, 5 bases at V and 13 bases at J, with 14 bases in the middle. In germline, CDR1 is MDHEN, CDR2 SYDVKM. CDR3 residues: CASSPYREGLFF. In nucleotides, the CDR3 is TGTGCCAGCAGTCCCTACAGGGAGGGACTGTTTTTT.

DNA of the CDR3: TGTGCCAGCAGGGGTGCTAGCGGGATCTATGAGCAGTTCTTC. It specifies CASRGASGIYEQFF. The chain uses TRBV7-9 and TRBJ2-1; 9 bases agree with TRBD2. CDR1 and CDR2 (germline): SEHNR, FQNEAQ (reference sequence). This CDR3 has 14 amino acids. Trimming at V came to 6 bases and at J to 8 bases, leaving 8 bases not matched to a gene.

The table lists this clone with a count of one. The CDR3 DNA follows: TGCAGCGTTGAAGGGGGACAGTCCTACGAGCAGTACTTC. This translates into CSVEGGQSYEQYF. V and J are TRBV29-1 and TRBJ2-7; 7 bases match TRBD1. CDR3 length equals 13 residues. Germline CDR1 is SQVTM and CDR2 is ANQGSEA. Unmatched junction bases numbered 1, after V lost 1 base and J lost 1 base.

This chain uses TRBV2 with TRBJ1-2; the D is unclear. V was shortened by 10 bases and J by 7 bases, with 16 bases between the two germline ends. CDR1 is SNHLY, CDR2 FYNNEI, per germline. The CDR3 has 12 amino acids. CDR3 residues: CATQGGVSGYTF. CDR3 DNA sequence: TGTGCCACTCAAGGAGGCGTGTCTGGCTACACCTTC.

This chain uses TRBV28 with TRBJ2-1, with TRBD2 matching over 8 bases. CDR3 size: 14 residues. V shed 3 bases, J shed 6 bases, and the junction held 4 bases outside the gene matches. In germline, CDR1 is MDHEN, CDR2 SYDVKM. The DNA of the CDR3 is TGTGCCAGCAGTTTGTTAGCGGGGTCCAATGAGCAGTTCTTC. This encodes CASSLLAGSNEQFF.

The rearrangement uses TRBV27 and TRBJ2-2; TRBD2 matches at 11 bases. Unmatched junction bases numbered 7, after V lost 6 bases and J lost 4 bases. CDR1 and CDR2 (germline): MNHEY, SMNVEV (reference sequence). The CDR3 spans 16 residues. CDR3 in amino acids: CASSETSGSSTGELFF. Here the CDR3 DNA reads TGTGCCAGCAGCGAAACTAGCGGGAGTTCCACCGGGGAGCTGTTTTTT.

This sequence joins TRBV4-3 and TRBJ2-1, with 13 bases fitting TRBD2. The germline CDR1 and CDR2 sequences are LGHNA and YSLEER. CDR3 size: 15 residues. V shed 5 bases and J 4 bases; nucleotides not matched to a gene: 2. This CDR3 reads CASSVGLAGYNEQFF. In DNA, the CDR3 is TGCGCCAGCAGCGTGGGACTAGCGGGATACAATGAGCAGTTCTTC.